The clone carrying this TCR delta chain appeared a few times. The target antigen is unknown. This DNA's translation differs at residue 10 from TCRdb's protein, which comes from a much larger clone; a read error is likely, and the protein shown is translated from the DNA. Germline values: CDR1 TSWWSYY, CDR2 QGS. Between the trimmed V and J ends, which lost 5 bases and 0 bases, there was a span of 19 bases. The CDR3 sequence is 17 residues long. The sample originates from a study of γδ T cells in repeated Plasmodium falciparum infection. Study overall: Donors were malaria-exposed Malian children or age- and gender-matched Australian children.

Gammadelta T cells were flow-sorted from PBMC into Vgamma9/Vdelta2+ and Vdelta2-negative populations for bulk analysis. Sequencing covered both gamma and delta TCR chains per sample. TCRdb re-processed the multiplex PCR reads using CATT. In the table there are 75,000 to 100,000 delta-chain clones, under 1.5% of which are singletons. Regarding the study as a whole: Over time and infection, Vgamma9/Vdelta2+ repertoires remained highly stable and polyclonal. Vdelta2-negative gammadelta repertoires, largely Vdelta1+, seemingly showed infection-driven waves of new clonal selection.

This sequence was found in a pool of human donors (malaria-infected and uninfected, not separated). Sequenced: gamma-delta T cells from blood. The gene calls are TRDV1 and TRDJ1; D unresolved. The J gene is absent in TCRdb and was assigned here via DNA matching to germline. The CDR3 sequence: CALGQGSPPCYTDKLIF. The CDR3 bases are TGTGCTCTTGGGCAAGGGTCCCCTCCCTGTTACACCGATAAACTCATCTTT.